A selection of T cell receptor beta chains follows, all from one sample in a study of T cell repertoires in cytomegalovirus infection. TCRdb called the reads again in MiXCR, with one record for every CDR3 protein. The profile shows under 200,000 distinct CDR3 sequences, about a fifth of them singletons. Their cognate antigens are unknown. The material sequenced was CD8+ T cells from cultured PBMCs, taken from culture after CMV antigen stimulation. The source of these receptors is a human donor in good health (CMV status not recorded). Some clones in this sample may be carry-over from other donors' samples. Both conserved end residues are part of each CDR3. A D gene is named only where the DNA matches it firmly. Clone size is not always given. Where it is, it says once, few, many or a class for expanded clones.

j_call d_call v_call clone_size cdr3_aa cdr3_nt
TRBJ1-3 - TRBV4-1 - CASSQGAGTGNTIYF TGCGCCAGCAGCCAGGGAGCAGGGACTGGAAACACCATATATTTT
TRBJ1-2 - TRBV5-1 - CASSLAGWNGRYGYTF TGCGCCAGCAGCTTGGCCGGGTGGAATGGACGATATGGCTACACCTTC
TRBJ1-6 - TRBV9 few CASSVDQGDNSPLHF TGTGCCAGCAGCGTAGACCAGGGAGATAATTCACCCCTCCACTTT
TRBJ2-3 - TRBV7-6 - CASGTLRSTDTQYF TGTGCCAGCGGAACTCTTCGAAGCACAGATACGCAGTATTTT
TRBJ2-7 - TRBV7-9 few CASSLVRFNEQYF TGTGCCAGCAGCTTAGTGCGGTTTAACGAGCAGTACTTC
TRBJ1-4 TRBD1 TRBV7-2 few CASSLETGTNEKLFF TGTGCCAGCAGCTTAGAGACAGGGACTAATGAAAAACTGTTTTTT
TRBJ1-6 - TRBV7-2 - CASSWASPPLHF TGTGCCAGCAGCTGGGCCTCCCCCCCCCTCCACTTT
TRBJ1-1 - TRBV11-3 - CASSSLVWDTEAFF TGTGCCAGCAGCTCACTAGTGTGGGACACTGAAGCTTTCTTT
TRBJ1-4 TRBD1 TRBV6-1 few CASRKRTGGEEKLFF TGTGCCAGCAGAAAGCGGACAGGGGGGGAAGAAAAACTGTTTTTT
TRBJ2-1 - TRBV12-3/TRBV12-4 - CASSLDGYNEQFF TGTGCCAGCAGTTTGGACGGATACAATGAGCAGTTCTTC
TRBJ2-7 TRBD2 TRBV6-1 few CASSEATSGGFYEQYF TGTGCCAGCAGTGAAGCGACTAGCGGGGGATTCTACGAGCAGTACTTC
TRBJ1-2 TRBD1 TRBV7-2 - CASSSRTGRDGYTF TGTGCCAGCAGCTCCCGGACAGGCAGGGATGGCTACACCTTC
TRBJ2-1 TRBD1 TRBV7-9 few CASSSTTGVTYNEQFF TGTGCCAGCAGCTCCACGACAGGGGTTACCTACAATGAGCAGTTCTTC
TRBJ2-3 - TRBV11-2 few CASSRFSTDTQYF TGTGCCAGCAGTCGGTTCAGCACAGATACGCAGTATTTT
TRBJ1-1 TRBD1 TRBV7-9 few CASSGDRQNTEAFF TGTGCCAGCAGCGGGGACAGGCAGAACACTGAAGCTTTCTTT
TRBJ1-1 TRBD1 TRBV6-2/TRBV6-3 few CASSYTGGLNTEAFF TGTGCCAGCAGTTACACAGGGGGTTTGAACACTGAAGCTTTCTTT
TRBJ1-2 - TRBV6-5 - CASSYIPDEHYGYTF TGTGCCAGCAGTTACATTCCCGACGAGCACTATGGCTACACCTTC
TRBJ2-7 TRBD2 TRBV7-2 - CASSLPSGGPTSYEQYF TGTGCCAGCAGCTTACCTAGCGGGGGCCCTACGTCCTACGAGCAGTACTTC
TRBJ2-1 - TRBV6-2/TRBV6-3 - CASSYGRENEQFF TGTGCCAGCAGTTACGGTCGGGAAAATGAGCAGTTCTTC
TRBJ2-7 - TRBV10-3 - CAISEQGGPSYEQYF TGTGCCATCAGTGAGCAGGGGGGACCCTCCTACGAGCAGTACTTC
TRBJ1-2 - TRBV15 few CATSRGGGANYGYTF TGTGCCACCAGCAGAGGAGGGGGTGCTAACTATGGCTACACCTTC
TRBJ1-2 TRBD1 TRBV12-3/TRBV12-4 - CASSFGGGGRNYGYTF TGTGCCAGCAGTTTTGGGGGAGGGGGCCGGAACTATGGCTACACCTTC
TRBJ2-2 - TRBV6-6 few CASSPTEFTGELFF TGTGCCAGCAGTCCTACAGAGTTCACCGGGGAGCTGTTTTTT
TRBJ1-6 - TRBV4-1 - CASSQAYASPLHF TGCGCCAGCAGCCAAGCTTACGCCTCACCCCTCCACTTT
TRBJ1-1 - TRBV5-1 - CASSLPEDLNTEAFF TGCGCCAGCAGCTTGCCCGAGGACTTGAACACTGAAGCTTTCTTT
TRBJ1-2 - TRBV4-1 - CASSQHKAGGYTF TGCGCCAGCAGCCAGCACAAGGCTGGTGGCTACACCTTC
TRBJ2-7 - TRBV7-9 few CASTITRGTSYEQYF TGTGCCAGCACCATAACGCGCGGGACCTCCTACGAGCAGTACTTC
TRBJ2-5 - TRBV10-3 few CAISVASQETQYF TGTGCCATCAGTGTGGCCAGCCAAGAGACCCAGTACTTC
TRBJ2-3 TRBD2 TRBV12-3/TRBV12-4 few CASSKSGGAGDTQYF TGTGCCAGCAGCAAGAGCGGGGGGGCCGGAGATACGCAGTATTTT
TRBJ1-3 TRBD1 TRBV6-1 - CASKTGTDSGNTIYF TGTGCCAGCAAAACCGGGACAGACTCTGGAAACACCATATATTTT
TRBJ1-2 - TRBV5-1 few CASRSGRYGYTF TGCGCCAGCCGCAGCGGGAGATACGGCTACACCTTC
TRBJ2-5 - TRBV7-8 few CASSLARQQDQETQYF TGTGCCAGCAGCTTAGCGCGGCAGCAAGACCAAGAGACCCAGTACTTC
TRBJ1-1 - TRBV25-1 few CASRGYFTEAFF TGTGCCAGCCGGGGGTACTTTACTGAAGCTTTCTTT
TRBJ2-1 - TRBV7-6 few CASSPEIGGNEQFF TGTGCCAGCAGCCCAGAGATAGGGGGCAATGAGCAGTTCTTC
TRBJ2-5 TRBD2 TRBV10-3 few CAIRPGGGQETQYF TGTGCCATCAGACCCGGGGGGGGCCAAGAGACCCAGTACTTC
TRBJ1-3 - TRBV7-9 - CASSSSGGRTGNTIYF TGTGCCAGCAGCTCAAGTGGGGGAAGAACTGGAAACACCATATATTTT
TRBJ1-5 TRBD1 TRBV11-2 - CASSFGTGQPQHF TGTGCCAGCAGCTTTGGGACAGGACAGCCCCAGCATTTT
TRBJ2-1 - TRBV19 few CASSAFPRDKLNEQFF TGTGCCAGTAGTGCCTTTCCCCGGGACAAACTCAATGAGCAGTTCTTC
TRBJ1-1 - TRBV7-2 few CASRTMNTEAFF TGTGCCAGCAGAACCATGAACACTGAAGCTTTCTTT
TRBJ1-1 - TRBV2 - CASSPYYHRNTEAFF TGTGCCAGCAGTCCCTATTACCACCGGAACACTGAAGCTTTCTTT
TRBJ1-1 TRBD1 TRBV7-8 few CASSLAQGHDTEAFF TGTGCCAGCAGCTTAGCACAGGGGCACGACACTGAAGCTTTCTTT
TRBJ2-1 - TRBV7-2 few CASSFGHSSYNEQFF TGTGCCAGCAGCTTTGGACACAGCTCCTACAATGAGCAGTTCTTC
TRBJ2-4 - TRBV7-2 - CASSFVSLAKNIQYF TGTGCCAGCAGCTTCGTCAGCCTAGCCAAAAACATTCAGTACTTC
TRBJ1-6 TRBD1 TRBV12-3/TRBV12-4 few CASRPGTGESDSYNSPLHF TGTGCCAGCAGGCCTGGGACAGGGGAATCCGACTCCTATAATTCACCCCTCCACTTT
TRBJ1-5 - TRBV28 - CASSLPTGAARRNQPQHF TGTGCCAGCAGTTTACCCACCGGGGCAGCCCGACGCAATCAGCCCCAGCATTTT
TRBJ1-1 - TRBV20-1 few CSARDRWKTGRHAEAFF TGCAGTGCTAGAGATCGTTGGAAGACGGGACGCCACGCTGAAGCTTTCTTT
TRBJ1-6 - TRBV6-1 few CASSEAGRRGARYNSPLHF TGTGCCAGCAGTGAAGCGGGCAGACGGGGGGCGCGGTATAATTCACCCCTCCACTTT
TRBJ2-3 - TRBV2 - CASSEAPGQTPISTDTQYF TGTGCCAGCAGTGAAGCCCCCGGACAGACTCCTATCAGCACAGATACGCAGTATTTT
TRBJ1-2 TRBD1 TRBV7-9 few CASSPSQGASYGYTF TGTGCCAGCAGCCCCTCTCAGGGGGCGAGTTATGGCTACACCTTC
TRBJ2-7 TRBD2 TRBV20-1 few CSASGLAGAHSYEQYF TGCAGTGCCTCTGGACTAGCGGGGGCCCACTCCTACGAGCAGTACTTC
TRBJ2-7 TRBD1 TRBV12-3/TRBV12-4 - CASSRGTVGTYEQYF TGTGCCAGCAGCCGTGGGACAGTGGGAACCTACGAGCAGTACTTC
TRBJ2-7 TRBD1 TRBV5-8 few CASSFTGGGYEQYF TGTGCCAGCAGCTTTACAGGGGGCGGATACGAGCAGTACTTC
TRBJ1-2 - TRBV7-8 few CASSLEADPNDYGYTF TGTGCCAGCAGCTTAGAGGCAGACCCCAATGACTATGGCTACACCTTC
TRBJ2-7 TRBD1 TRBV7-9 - CASREFGTGFYEQYF TGTGCCAGCAGAGAGTTTGGGACAGGGTTCTACGAGCAGTACTTC
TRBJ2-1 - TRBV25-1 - CASSEFFPGTGDEQFF TGTGCCAGCAGTGAATTTTTCCCAGGGACTGGGGATGAGCAGTTCTTC